This T cell receptor (beta chain) stems from a study of blood T cell repertoires in COVID-19. Using immunoSEQ multiplex PCR, the repertoire was profiled, and TCRdb retains in-frame clones only, with some absent. The repertoire holds some 180,000 clones, 82% seen once, with approximately 7.8% in the top ten. The trim removed 5 bases at V and 4 bases at J, leaving 11 bases unmatched. This CDR3 spans 16 amino acids. The sequence was collected from a woman in her fifties or sixties with COVID-19, enrolled during active disease. This rearrangement joins TRBV23-1 to TRBJ2-1, with 7 bases fitting TRBD2. TRBV23-1 is assigned to the ORF class and has an uncertain function. The source material was peripheral blood. The CDR3: CASSSIRREPYNEQFF. The CDR3 DNA is TGCGCCAGCAGTTCAATCCGGCGGGAGCCTTACAATGAGCAGTTCTTC.